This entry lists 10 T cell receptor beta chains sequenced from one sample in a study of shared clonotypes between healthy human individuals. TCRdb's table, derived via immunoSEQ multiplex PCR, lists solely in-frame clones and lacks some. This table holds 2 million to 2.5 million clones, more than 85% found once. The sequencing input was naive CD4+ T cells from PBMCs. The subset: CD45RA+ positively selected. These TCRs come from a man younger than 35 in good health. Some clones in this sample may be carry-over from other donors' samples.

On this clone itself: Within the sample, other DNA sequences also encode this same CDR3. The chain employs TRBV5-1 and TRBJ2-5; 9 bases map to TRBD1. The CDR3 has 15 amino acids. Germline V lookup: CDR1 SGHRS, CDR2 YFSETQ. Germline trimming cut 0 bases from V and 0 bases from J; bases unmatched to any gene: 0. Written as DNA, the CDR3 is TGCGCCAGCAGCTTGGGGGACAGGGACCAAGAGACCCAGTACTTC. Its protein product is CASSLGDRDQETQYF.

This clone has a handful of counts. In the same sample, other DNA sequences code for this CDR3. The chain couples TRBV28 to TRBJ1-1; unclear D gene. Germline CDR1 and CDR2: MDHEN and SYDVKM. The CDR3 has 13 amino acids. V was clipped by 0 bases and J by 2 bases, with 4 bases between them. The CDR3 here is CASSLWGNTEAFF. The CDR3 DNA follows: TGTGCCAGCAGTTTATGGGGAAACACTGAAGCTTTCTTT.

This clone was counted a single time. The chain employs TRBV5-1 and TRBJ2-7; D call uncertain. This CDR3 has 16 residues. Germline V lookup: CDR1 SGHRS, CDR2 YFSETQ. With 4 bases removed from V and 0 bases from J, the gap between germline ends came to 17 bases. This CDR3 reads CASSMVGIRSSYEQYF. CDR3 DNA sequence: TGCGCCAGCAGCATGGTGGGTATAAGGAGCTCCTACGAGCAGTACTTC.

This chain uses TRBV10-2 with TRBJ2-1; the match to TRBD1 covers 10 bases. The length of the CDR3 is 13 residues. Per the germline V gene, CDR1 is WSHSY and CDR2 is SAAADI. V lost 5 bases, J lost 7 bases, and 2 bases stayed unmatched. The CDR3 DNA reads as TGCGCCAGCAGTAGGGGACAGGGGAATGAGCAGTTCTTC. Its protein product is CASSRGQGNEQFF.

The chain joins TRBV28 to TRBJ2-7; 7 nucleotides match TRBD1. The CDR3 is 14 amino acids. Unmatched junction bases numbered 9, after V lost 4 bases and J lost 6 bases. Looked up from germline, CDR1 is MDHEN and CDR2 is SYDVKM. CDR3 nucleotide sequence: TGTGCCAGCAGTTCGGCCGGGACAGTGGGCGAGCAGTACTTC. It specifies CASSSAGTVGEQYF.

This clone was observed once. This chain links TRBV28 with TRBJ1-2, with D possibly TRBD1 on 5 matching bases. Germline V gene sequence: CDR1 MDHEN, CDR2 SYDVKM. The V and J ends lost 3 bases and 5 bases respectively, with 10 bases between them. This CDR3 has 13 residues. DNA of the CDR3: TGTGCCAGCAGTTTTCCAGGGTGGTATGGCTACACCTTC. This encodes CASSFPGWYGYTF.

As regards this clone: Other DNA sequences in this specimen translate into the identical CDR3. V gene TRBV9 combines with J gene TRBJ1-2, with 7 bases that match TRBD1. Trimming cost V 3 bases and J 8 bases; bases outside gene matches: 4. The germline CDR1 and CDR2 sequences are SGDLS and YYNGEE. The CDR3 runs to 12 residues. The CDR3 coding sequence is TGTGCCAGCAGCGCGAGACAGGGAGGCTACACCTTC. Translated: CASSARQGGYTF.

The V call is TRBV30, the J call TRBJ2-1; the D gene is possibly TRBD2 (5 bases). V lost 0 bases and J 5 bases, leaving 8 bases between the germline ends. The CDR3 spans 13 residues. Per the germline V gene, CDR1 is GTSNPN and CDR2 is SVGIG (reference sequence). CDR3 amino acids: CAWSVTRNNEQFF. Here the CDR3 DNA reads TGTGCCTGGAGTGTAACTAGAAACAATGAGCAGTTCTTC.

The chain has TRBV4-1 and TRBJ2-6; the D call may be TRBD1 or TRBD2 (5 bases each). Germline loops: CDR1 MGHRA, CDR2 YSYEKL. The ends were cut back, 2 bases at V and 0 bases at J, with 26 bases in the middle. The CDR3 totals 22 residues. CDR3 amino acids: CASSQLLKVPGRSLSGANVLTF. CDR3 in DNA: TGCGCCAGCAGCCAACTTCTCAAGGTGCCGGGACGCTCGCTCTCTGGGGCCAACGTCCTGACTTTC.

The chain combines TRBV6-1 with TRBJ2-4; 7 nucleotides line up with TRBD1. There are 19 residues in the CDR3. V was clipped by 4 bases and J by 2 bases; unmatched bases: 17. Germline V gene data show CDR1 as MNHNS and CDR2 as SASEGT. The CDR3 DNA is TGTGCCAGCAGTGCAGAGAGGGGGCAGGGTAAGAAAACCAAAAACATTCAGTACTTC. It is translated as CASSAERGQGKKTKNIQYF.